The present T cell receptor (beta chain) was sequenced within a study of T cells after yellow fever vaccination. About the study: In the case of low-cell-number fractions, SMART-Seq v4 Ultra Low Input was used for preparation. The study's findings and limits: Subsequent to the booster, the majority of primary-vaccination clones reappeared (around 97% CD4, 88% CD8).

Losses at the gene ends were 5 bases for V and 8 bases for J; bases not matched to a gene: 5. The CDR3 totals 13 residues. Per the germline V gene, CDR1 is SGHVS and CDR2 is FNYEAQ. On this clonotype itself: The target antigen is unknown.

TCRdb processed the 5' RACE reads anew with MiXCR; each CDR3 protein has one entry. The sample holds fewer than 350,000 distinct CDR3 sequences; roughly 3.5% are singletons and the top ten take about 25%. The clonotype was recovered from a man aged 18 to 29 who received the YFV17D yellow fever vaccine. The V call is TRBV7-6, the J call TRBJ2-1, with 8 positions matching TRBD1. Source: PBMCs, taken on the day of the yellow fever booster vaccination. The CDR3: CASSNRQGYEQFF. The CDR3 DNA is TGTGCCAGCAGCAACCGACAGGGGTATGAGCAGTTCTTC. Full variable domain (remainder filled in from reference TRBV7-6 and TRBJ2-1): GAGVSQSPRYKVTKRGQDVALRCDPISGHVSLYWYRQALGQGPEFLTYFNYEAQQDKSGLPNDRFSAERPEGSISTLTIQRTEQRDSAMYRCASSNRQGYEQFFGPGTRLTVL.